This section outlines one TCR beta chain sequence together with its context. Its target is not known. These data come from a study of beta chain features in type 1 diabetes. Turning to the study itself: Examined across all samples were about 110,000,000 sorted cells. Study-level findings and limits: There was a moderate but significant shortening of TCRB CDR3s in all four CD4+ subsets of Type 1 diabetes patients. Within patients, naive, central memory and Treg TCRB repertoires seemed more similar than within healthy donors.

Cell sorting via CD45RO/CCR7/CD25/CD127/CD95/CD27 was performed to obtain CD4+ naive, central memory, regulatory and stem cell-like memory cells. Expressed TCRB transcripts were sequenced after all isolated RNA was converted to cDNA. Clones were read by immunoSEQ multiplex PCR, and TCRdb kept only the in-frame ones, dropping some. Among 16,000 or so clones, 60% to 80% were seen once, and the ten largest hold roughly 0.32%. V was pared by 1 base and J by 7 bases, with 10 bases between. Looked up from germline, CDR1 is MNHNY and CDR2 is SVGAGI (reference sequence). This CDR3 region has 14 residues. This sequence was found in a woman aged 18 to 35 with type 1 diabetes. The chain carries TRBV6-6 and TRBJ1-4, with a possible D match to TRBD1 (5 bases). Sequencing was done on a sample of stem cell memory CD4+ T cells from blood. The chain's CDR3 is CASSYLGGIEKLFF. The CDR3, as DNA: TGTGCCAGCAGTTACTTGGGGGGGATTGAAAAACTGTTTTTT.